The T cell receptor beta chain under discussion was sequenced for a study of immune cell composition in non-small cell lung cancer. Study-level findings and limits: Tumour-associated clones >0.5% occurred in about a third of adenocarcinomas, roughly four fifths of squamous.

Germline assignment: CDR1 GTSNPN and CDR2 SVGIG (reference sequence). The CDR3 sequence is 19 residues long. With 1 base removed from V and 3 bases from J, the gap between germline ends came to 22 bases. Here immunoSEQ multiplex PCR was the method, and the copy in TCRdb shows in-frame clones only, minus some. The table has about 3,900 clones, under 80% seen once. Normal lung sampling was at least 3 cm from the tumour, as distant as possible. In its sample, this clone was seen once. What it recognizes is unknown. The sample taken for sequencing was non-adjacent lung tissue. The chain uses TRBV30 and TRBJ1-6; weak D call: TRBD1 (6 bases). This TCR was sampled from a human donor with non-small cell lung cancer. This chain's CDR3 is CAWSETDRIRDNYNSPLHF. The CDR3 DNA follows: TGTGCCTGGAGTGAGACTGACAGGATAAGAGATAACTATAATTCACCCCTCCACTTT.